This T cell receptor (beta chain) was observed in a study of blood T cell repertoires in COVID-19. For the study at large: Donors in the United States, Italy and Spain gave samples during acute or convalescent COVID-19.

Enrolled during active infection, Seattle patients were then followed longitudinally. In the original workflow: Amplification of reference gene primers provided the estimated nucleated cell counts. The method was immunoSEQ multiplex PCR; TCRdb's version includes in-frame clones alone and lacks a portion of them. From that table come the V and J calls and clone size; the DNA was used to work out D and trimming. Of 200,000 to 250,000 clones listed, under 85% were seen once; the top ten hold approximately 8%. The CDR3 spans 16 residues. V trimming: 3 bases; J trimming: 5 bases; junction bases outside the gene matches: 6. Germline-derived CDR1 and CDR2 are SGHTS and YDEGEE.

This TCR derives from a woman older than 75 with COVID-19, enrolled during active disease. Sequences were obtained from peripheral blood. The rearrangement links TRBV5-8 to TRBJ2-3; 13 positions match TRBD2. The DNA of the CDR3 is TGTGCCAGCAGCTCCGGTAGGACTAGCGGGGGAGATACGCAGTATTTT. Translating it yields CASSSGRTSGGDTQYF.